One sample yielded the 20 T cell receptor beta chains listed below, sequenced in a study of regulatory T cells in long-lasting Graves disease. Time point defined: persistent/refractory GD, antithyroid drugs over 5 years with positive TRAb. RNA from PBMCs was the source of the TCR library. The authors built TCR beta libraries using iRepertoire HTBI primers and Arm-PCR of CDR3 regions. Via MiXCR, TCRdb re-called the multiplex PCR reads, giving one row per CDR3 protein. The table records 400,000 to 600,000 distinct CDR3 sequences, approximately 21% of them present only once. The sequencing used peripheral blood mononuclear cells (PBMCs), collected when the disease was refractory, from a patient treated with antithyroid drugs. The receptors come from a female donor with Graves disease.

This clonotype was seen repeatedly, ten times or more. The chain recombines TRBV7-2 with TRBJ2-7; D is possibly TRBD2 (5 bases). CDR1 is SGHTA, CDR2 FQGNSA, per germline. V lost 7 bases to trimming and J lost 5 bases, with 15 bases between them. This CDR3 has 13 residues. CDR3 DNA sequence: TGTGCCAGCACGCTTACCTTCGGGGACGAGCAGTACTTC. It encodes CASTLTFGDEQYF.

This clonotype showed up just a few times. The chain employs TRBV7-9 and TRBJ1-3; 7 bases fit TRBD1. Germline CDR1 reads SEHNR; CDR2 reads FQNEAQ (reference sequence). V shed 5 bases and J 2 bases; nucleotides not matched to a gene: 6. The CDR3 contains 15 residues. DNA for the CDR3: TGTGCCAGCAGCGTTACAGGGGCAACTGGAAACACCATATATTTT. Its protein is CASSVTGATGNTIYF.

Only a few counts were recorded for this clonotype. This chain uses TRBV6-1 with TRBJ2-2; no reliable D call. This CDR3 spans 14 amino acids. Trimming took 2 bases from V and 6 from J, leaving 10 bases between them. Germline V gene sequence: CDR1 MNHNS, CDR2 SASEGT. DNA of the CDR3: TGTGCCAGCAGTGAATTAATTGAAGCCGGGGAGCTGTTTTTT. Translating it yields CASSELIEAGELFF.

The rearrangement joins TRBV20-1 to TRBJ1-1; 7 nucleotides line up with TRBD1. The CDR3 length is 12 residues. The germline V gene encodes CDR1 DFQATT and CDR2 SNEGSKA (reference sequence). V lost 4 bases and J lost 6; bases outside the gene matches: 5. In nucleotides, the CDR3 is TGCAGTGCTACTAAGACAGGGCCTGAAGCTTTCTTT. This codes for CSATKTGPEAFF.

The table lists this clonotype with many counts. This chain connects TRBV24-1 to TRBJ2-5, with D perhaps given as TRBD1 or TRBD2 (5 bases each). CDR3 length equals 14 residues. The germline V gene encodes CDR1 KGHDR and CDR2 SFDVKD. V was cut by 4 bases and J by 2 bases, with 10 bases left in between. The CDR3 is CATSDSGAQETQYF. The CDR3 region has the DNA TGTGCCACCAGTGACTCCGGGGCACAAGAGACCCAGTACTTC.

The gene calls are TRBV18 and TRBJ1-1; 8 positions match TRBD1. This CDR3 has 16 amino acids. V lost 0 bases and J lost 5; bases outside the gene matches: 8. Germline loops: CDR1 KGHSH, CDR2 LQKENI. The CDR3 reads CASSPPYGTGRTEAFF. The CDR3 nucleotides read TGTGCCAGCTCACCACCCTATGGGACAGGCAGAACTGAAGCTTTCTTT.

Many counts were recorded for this clonotype. The chain recombines TRBV29-1 with TRBJ2-5; 14 bases fit TRBD2. Germline values: CDR1 SQVTM, CDR2 ANQGSEA. The trim removed 7 bases at V and 4 bases at J, leaving 8 bases unmatched. The CDR3 spans 15 residues. The CDR3 reads CSAGTSGGVGETQYF. The DNA for the CDR3 is TGCAGCGCCGGGACTAGCGGGGGAGTTGGAGAGACCCAGTACTTC.

This clonotype came up a few times. This rearrangement joins TRBV19 to TRBJ2-5; a possible D gene is TRBD1 (6 bases). The germline V and J ends were trimmed by 3 bases and 4 bases, with 12 bases remaining between them. CDR3 length: 14 amino acids. The V gene's germline CDR1 is LNHDA and CDR2 SQIVND (reference sequence). The CDR3 sequence: CASSIRGRAETQYF. In nucleotides, the CDR3 is TGTGCCAGTAGTATCAGGGGAAGGGCAGAGACCCAGTACTTC. Full variable domain (missing parts from reference TRBV19 and TRBJ2-5): DGGITQSPKYLFRKEGQNVTLSCEQNLNHDAMYWYRQDPGQGLRLIYYSQIVNDFQKGDIAEGYSVSREKKESFPLTVTSAQKNPTAFYLCASSIRGRAETQYFGPGTRLLVL.

This sequence joins TRBV5-1 and TRBJ2-7; D uncertain. CDR1 SGHRS and CDR2 YFSETQ come from the germline V gene. The V and J ends lost 0 bases and 0 bases respectively, with 10 bases between them. This CDR3 is 15 amino acids long. The CDR3 coding sequence is TGCGCCAGCAGCTTGGAGGGCAGCGACTCCTACGAGCAGTACTTC. Protein: CASSLEGSDSYEQYF.

This clonotype was seen once. This chain links TRBV3-2 with TRBJ2-7; the table's D call of TRBD1 was not tested on the DNA. TRBV3-2 is marked as a pseudogene. This CDR3 contains 16 residues. The CDR3 DNA reads as TGTGCCAGCAGCCAAGACGGGGACGGCTCCTCCTACGAGCAGTACTTC. The encoded protein is CASSQDGDGSSYEQYF.

The chain joins TRBV27 to TRBJ1-2; D possibly corresponds to TRBD1 (5 bases). V was clipped by 10 bases and J by 8 bases, with 20 bases between them. Germline V gene lookup returns CDR1 MNHEY and CDR2 SMNVEV (reference sequence). This CDR3 contains 13 residues. CDR3 region: CATRTSPTAGYTF. CDR3 nucleotide sequence: TGTGCCACCCGGACAAGTCCGACCGCGGGCTACACCTTC.

The sample holds a few counts of this clonotype. The genes are TRBV7-2 and TRBJ2-7; 8 positions match TRBD2. CDR3 length: 15 residues. In germline, CDR1 is SGHTA, CDR2 FQGNSA. Trimming took 0 bases from V and 5 from J; bases not matched to a gene: 6. This CDR3 is CASSLAGRAIDEQYF. The CDR3 DNA sequence: TGTGCCAGCAGCTTAGCCGGGAGGGCCATCGACGAGCAGTACTTC. Drawing the rest from reference TRBV7-2 and TRBJ2-7, the complete variable domain is GAGVSQSPSNKVTEKGKDVELRCDPISGHTALYWYRQSLGQGLEFLIYFQGNSAPDKSGLPSDRFSAERTGGSVSTLTIQRTQQEDSAVYLCASSLAGRAIDEQYFGPGTRLTVT.

The rearrangement joins TRBV5-6 to TRBJ1-4; possibly TRBD1 for D (5 bases). Germline values: CDR1 SGHDT, CDR2 YYEEEE. This CDR3 has 13 amino acids. The V end lost 3 bases, the J end lost 9 bases, and 12 bases lay between the germline ends. The CDR3 bases are TGTGCCAGCAGCTCGGACATTGGGAAAAAACTGTTTTTT. It codes for CASSSDIGKKLFF.

This clonotype was seen ten or more times. J is TRBJ1-2 and V is TRBV25-1, with D uncertain. V was shortened by 4 bases and J by 4 bases, with 13 bases between the two germline ends. Germline V gene lookup returns CDR1 MGHDK and CDR2 SYGVNS. The CDR3 sequence is 14 residues long. The CDR3 is CASSGPGPVYGYTF. The DNA for the CDR3 is TGTGCCAGCAGTGGTCCTGGACCGGTCTATGGCTACACCTTC.

V is TRBV12-3 or TRBV12-4 and J is TRBJ2-3; 7 bases map to TRBD1. The CDR3 spans 13 residues. The V and J ends lost 10 bases and 4 bases, in that order; junction bases with no gene match: 8. The CDR3 bases are TGTGCCACTGGATGGACAGGTTCAGATACGCAGTATTTT. This encodes CATGWTGSDTQYF.

In this sample, this clonotype turned up many times. The J gene is TRBJ2-7, the V gene TRBV12-3 or TRBV12-4; D call uncertain. CDR3 length: 14 amino acids. The V end lost 3 bases, the J end lost 4 bases, and 13 bases lay between the germline ends. The DNA of the CDR3 is TGTGCCAGCAGTTTGCAAGGACGAAGGTACGAGCAGTACTTC. Its translation is CASSLQGRRYEQYF.

This clonotype was recorded many times. The chain employs TRBV7-9 and TRBJ1-2, with D unclear. The CDR3 is made up of 14 amino acids. The V and J ends lost 5 bases and 3 bases respectively, with 13 bases between them. CDR1 is SEHNR and CDR2 is FQNEAQ in the germline V gene (reference sequence). CDR3 region: CASSIIRGDYGYTF. The CDR3 DNA sequence: TGTGCCAGCAGCATAATACGGGGAGACTATGGCTACACCTTC.

There are many counts of this clonotype. The rearrangement uses TRBV10-3 and TRBJ2-5; tentative D call: TRBD1 (5 bases). The V and J ends lost 2 bases and 3 bases respectively, with 7 bases between them. The CDR3 spans 13 residues. CDR1 ENHRY and CDR2 SYGVKD come from the germline V gene. CDR3 bases: TGTGCCATCAGTGAGGGGGCAGAAGAGACCCAGTACTTC. Its translation: CAISEGAEETQYF.

This clonotype showed up many times. The chain carries TRBV7-2 and TRBJ2-5; 7 bases agree with TRBD2. The CDR3 sequence is 15 residues long. Germline CDR1 is SGHTA and CDR2 is FQGNSA. J gave up 4 bases and V 1 base, and 6 bases lay outside the gene matches. CDR3 loop: CASSLVGGPPETQYF. The CDR3 nucleotides are TGTGCCAGCAGCTTAGTGGGAGGGCCTCCAGAGACCCAGTACTTC.

This clonotype was seen repeatedly, ten times or more. The J gene is TRBJ1-1, the V gene TRBV6-1; a possible D gene is TRBD1 (6 bases). The CDR3 loop spans 13 amino acids. V shed 8 bases and J shed 1 base, with 11 bases lying between them. CDR1 MNHNS and CDR2 SASEGT come from the germline V gene. CDR3 DNA: TGTGCCAGCCTCGGGGGCACGAACACTGAAGCTTTCTTT. The encoded protein is CASLGGTNTEAFF.